The T cell receptor beta chain under discussion was sequenced for a study of blood T cell repertoires in COVID-19. Study-level information: Some COVID-19 samples were acute and others convalescent; all came from the United States, Italy and Spain. T cells, B-cell-depleted T cells, or PBMCs supplied cDNA or gDNA.

Seattle cases were enrolled at active infection and followed longitudinally. Points on this clone: At one end, the junction sequence differs from germline, possibly due to a read error.

Generated by immunoSEQ multiplex PCR, the TCRdb table keeps only in-frame clones and is missing some. The sample records some 180,000 clones, roughly 76% being singletons. The receptor was isolated from a woman aged 80 or older with COVID-19, enrolled during active disease. The specimen was peripheral blood.

CDR3 protein: CASSLYTGGPDTQYF. Here the CDR3 DNA reads TGTGCTAGCAGCTTATACACGGGAGGCCCAGATACGCAGTATTTT. The chain is built from TRBV7-7 and TRBJ2-3, with 7 bases matching TRBD2. The CDR3 sequence is 15 residues long. From germline, CDR1 is SSHAT and CDR2 FNYEAQ (reference sequence). Full variable domain (rest looked up from reference TRBV7-7 and TRBJ2-3): GAGVSQSPRYKVTKRGQDVTLRCDPISSHATLYWYQQALGQGPEFLTYFNYEAQPDKSGLPSDRFSAERPEGSISTLTIQRTEQRDSAMYRCASSLYTGGPDTQYFGPGTRLTVL.